Below, 2 T cell receptor beta chains from the same sample are listed, as sequenced in a study of early T cells in non-severe SARS-CoV-2 infection. Each CDR3 protein is one row after TCRdb ran MiXCR on the 5' RACE reads. The sample gives some 40,000 distinct CDR3 sequences, roughly 5% of which show up once; around 4.9% is in the top ten. Sequenced sample: whole blood. All receptors come from an adult who was a healthcare worker with PCR-confirmed SARS-CoV-2 infection or an uninfected control (not recorded which).

A few counts support this clonotype. The chain is built from TRBV30 and TRBJ2-7; 7 bases line up with TRBD1. The CDR3 consists of 12 residues. Looked up from germline, CDR1 is GTSNPN and CDR2 is SVGIG (reference sequence). V was clipped by 2 bases and J by 4 bases; unmatched bases: 2. The CDR3 DNA reads TGTGCCTGGAGTCGACAGGGTTACGAGCAGTACTTC. This translates into CAWSRQGYEQYF.

This clonotype was recorded many times. The chain is built from TRBV3-1 and TRBJ1-2; D possibly corresponds to TRBD1 (5 bases). CDR3 length: 14 residues. V was pared by 1 base and J by 7 bases, with 13 bases between. The germline gives CDR1 LGHDT, CDR2 YNNKEL (reference sequence). Here the CDR3 reads CASSQASRALGYTF. CDR3 in DNA: TGTGCCAGCAGCCAAGCGTCCAGGGCTCTTGGCTACACCTTC.